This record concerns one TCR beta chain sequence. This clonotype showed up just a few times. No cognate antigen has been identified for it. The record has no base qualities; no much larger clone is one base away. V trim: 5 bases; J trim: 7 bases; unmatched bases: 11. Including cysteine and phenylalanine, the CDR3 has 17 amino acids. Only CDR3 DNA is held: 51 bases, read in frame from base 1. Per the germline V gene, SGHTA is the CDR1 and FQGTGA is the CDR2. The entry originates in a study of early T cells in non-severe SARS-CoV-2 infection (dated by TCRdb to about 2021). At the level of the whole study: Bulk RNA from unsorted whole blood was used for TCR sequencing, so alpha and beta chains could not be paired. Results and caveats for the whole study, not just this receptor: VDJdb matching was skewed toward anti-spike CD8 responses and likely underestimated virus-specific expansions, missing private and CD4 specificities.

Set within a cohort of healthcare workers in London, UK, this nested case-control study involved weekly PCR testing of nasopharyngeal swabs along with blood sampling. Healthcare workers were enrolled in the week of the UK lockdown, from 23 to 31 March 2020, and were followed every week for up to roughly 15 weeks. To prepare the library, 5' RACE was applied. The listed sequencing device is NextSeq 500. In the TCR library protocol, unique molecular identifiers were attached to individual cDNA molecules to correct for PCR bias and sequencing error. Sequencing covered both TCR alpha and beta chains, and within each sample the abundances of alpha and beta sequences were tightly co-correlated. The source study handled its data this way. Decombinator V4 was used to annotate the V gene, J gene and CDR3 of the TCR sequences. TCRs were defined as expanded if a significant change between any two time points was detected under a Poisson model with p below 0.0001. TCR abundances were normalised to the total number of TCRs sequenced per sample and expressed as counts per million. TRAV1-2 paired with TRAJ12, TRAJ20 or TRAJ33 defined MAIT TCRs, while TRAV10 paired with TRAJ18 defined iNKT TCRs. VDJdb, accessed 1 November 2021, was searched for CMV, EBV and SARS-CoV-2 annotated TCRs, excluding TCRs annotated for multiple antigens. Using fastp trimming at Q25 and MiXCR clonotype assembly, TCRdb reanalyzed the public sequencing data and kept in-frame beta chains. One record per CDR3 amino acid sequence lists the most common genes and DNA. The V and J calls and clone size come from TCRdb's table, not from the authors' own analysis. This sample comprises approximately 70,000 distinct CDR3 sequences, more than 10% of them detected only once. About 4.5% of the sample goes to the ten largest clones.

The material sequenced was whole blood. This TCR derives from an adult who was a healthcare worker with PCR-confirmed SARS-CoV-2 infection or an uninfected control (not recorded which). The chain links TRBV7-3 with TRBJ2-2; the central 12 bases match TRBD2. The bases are TGTGCCAGCAGCCCCCTAGCGGGGGGGCCCTACGACGGGGAGCTGTTTTTT. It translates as CASSPLAGGPYDGELFF.